One and the same sample provided the 3 T cell receptor beta chains below, sequenced in a study of T cells in Graves' hyperthyroidism and ophthalmopathy. There were TCR beta CDR3 regions amplified from RNA transcripts. When the TCR CDR3 underwent first-round RT-PCR, the HTBI primer set was used. From the multiplex PCR reads, TCRdb called clonotypes with MiXCR, one entry per CDR3 protein. Of under 350,000 distinct CDR3 sequences listed, around 20% are singletons. Material: blood. Source of these receptors: a woman in her forties or fifties with Graves' hyperthyroidism.

This chain links TRBV24-1 with TRBJ2-3; D might be TRBD1 or TRBD2, each matching 5 bases. The germline V gene encodes CDR1 KGHDR and CDR2 SFDVKD. The CDR3 is 16 amino acids. V was clipped by 1 base and J by 7 bases, with 17 bases between them. In DNA form, the CDR3 reads TGTGCCACCAGTGATTTTATGAGGGGCCGGGGTTATACGCAGTATTTT. Its protein product is CATSDFMRGRGYTQYF.

This clonotype has only a few counts. The V call is TRBV19, the J call TRBJ1-1; possibly TRBD1 for D (6 bases). The germline CDR1 and CDR2 sequences are LNHDA and SQIVND (reference sequence). CDR3 length equals 14 residues. The ends were cut back, 7 bases at V and 7 bases at J, with 19 bases in the middle. Here the CDR3 DNA reads TGTGCCAGTACCCCGGGACATCCAGGACGTGAAGCTTTCTTT. Protein: CASTPGHPGREAFF. The full variable domain, its missing parts supplied by reference TRBV19 and TRBJ1-1, is DGGITQSPKYLFRKEGQNVTLSCEQNLNHDAMYWYRQDPGQGLRLIYYSQIVNDFQKGDIAEGYSVSREKKESFPLTVTSAQKNPTAFYLCASTPGHPGREAFFGQGTRLTVV.

There are many counts of this clonotype. The chain uses TRBV11-1 and TRBJ2-1; D is perhaps TRBD2 (5 bases). This CDR3 contains 16 residues. V was cut by 1 base and J by 0 bases, with 10 bases left in between. Germline CDR1 is SGHAT and CDR2 is FQDESV (reference sequence). CDR3 bases: TGTGCCAGCAGCTTAGAAATAGGGAGCTCCTACAATGAGCAGTTCTTC. It specifies CASSLEIGSSYNEQFF.